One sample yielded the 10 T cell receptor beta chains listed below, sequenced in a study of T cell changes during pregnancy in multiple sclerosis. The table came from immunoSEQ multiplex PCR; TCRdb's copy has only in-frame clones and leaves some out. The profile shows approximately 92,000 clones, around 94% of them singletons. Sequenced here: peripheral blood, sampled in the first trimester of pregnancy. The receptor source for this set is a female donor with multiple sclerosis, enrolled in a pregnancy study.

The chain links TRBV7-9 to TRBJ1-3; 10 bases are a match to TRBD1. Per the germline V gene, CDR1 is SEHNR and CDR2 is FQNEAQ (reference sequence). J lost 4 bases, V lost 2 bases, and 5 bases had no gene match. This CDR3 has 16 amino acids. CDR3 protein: CASSLWDRGPGNTIYF. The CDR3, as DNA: TGTGCCAGCAGCTTATGGGACAGGGGCCCCGGAAACACCATATATTTT. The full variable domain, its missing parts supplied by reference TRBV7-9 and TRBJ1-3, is DTGVSQNPRHKITKRGQNVTFRCDPISEHNRLYWYRQTLGQGPEFLTYFQNEAQLEKSRLLSDRFSAERPKGSFSTLEIQRTEQGDSAMYLCASSLWDRGPGNTIYFGEGSWLTVV.

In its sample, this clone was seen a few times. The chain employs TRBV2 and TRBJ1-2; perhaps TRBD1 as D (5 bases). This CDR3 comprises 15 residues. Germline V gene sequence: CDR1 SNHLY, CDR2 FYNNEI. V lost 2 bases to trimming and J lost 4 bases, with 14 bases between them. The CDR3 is CASSEYRFPAYGYTF. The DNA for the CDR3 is TGTGCCAGCAGTGAATACAGGTTCCCCGCCTATGGCTACACCTTC.

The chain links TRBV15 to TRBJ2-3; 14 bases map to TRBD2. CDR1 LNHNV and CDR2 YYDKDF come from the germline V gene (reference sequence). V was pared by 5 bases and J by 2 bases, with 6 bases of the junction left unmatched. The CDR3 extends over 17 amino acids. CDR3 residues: CATSGGLAGAPTDTQYF. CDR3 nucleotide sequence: TGTGCCACCAGCGGGGGACTAGCGGGAGCTCCCACAGATACGCAGTATTTT.

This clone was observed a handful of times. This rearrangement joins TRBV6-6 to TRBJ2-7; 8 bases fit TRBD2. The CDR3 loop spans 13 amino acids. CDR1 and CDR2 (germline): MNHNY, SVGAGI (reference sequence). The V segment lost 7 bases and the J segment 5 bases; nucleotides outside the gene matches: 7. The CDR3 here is CASTGGLIDEQYF. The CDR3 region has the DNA TGTGCCAGCACGGGGGGGCTTATCGACGAGCAGTACTTC.

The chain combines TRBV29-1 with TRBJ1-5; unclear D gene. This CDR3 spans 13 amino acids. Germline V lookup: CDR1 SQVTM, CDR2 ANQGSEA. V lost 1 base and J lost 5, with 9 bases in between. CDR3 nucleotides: TGCAGCGTTGAAGGGTCAGGCGATCAGCCCCAGCATTTT. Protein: CSVEGSGDQPQHF.

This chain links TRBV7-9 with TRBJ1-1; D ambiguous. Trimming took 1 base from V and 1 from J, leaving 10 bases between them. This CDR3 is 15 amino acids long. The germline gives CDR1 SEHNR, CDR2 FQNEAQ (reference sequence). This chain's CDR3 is CASSLDWSGNTEAFF. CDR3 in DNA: TGTGCCAGCAGCTTAGATTGGTCCGGGAACACTGAAGCTTTCTTT.

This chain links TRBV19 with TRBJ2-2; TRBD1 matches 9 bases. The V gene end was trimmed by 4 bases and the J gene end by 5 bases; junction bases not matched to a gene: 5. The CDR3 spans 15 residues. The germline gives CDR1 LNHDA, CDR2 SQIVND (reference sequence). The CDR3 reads CASSTQGAYTGELFF. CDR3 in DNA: TGTGCCAGTAGTACACAGGGGGCGTATACCGGGGAGCTGTTTTTT.

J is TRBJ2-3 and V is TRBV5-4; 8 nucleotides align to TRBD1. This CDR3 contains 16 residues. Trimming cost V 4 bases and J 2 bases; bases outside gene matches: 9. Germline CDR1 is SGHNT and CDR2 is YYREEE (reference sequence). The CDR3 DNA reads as TGTGCCAGCAGCATAAAACGACAGGGGATCACAGATACGCAGTATTTT. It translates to CASSIKRQGITDTQYF. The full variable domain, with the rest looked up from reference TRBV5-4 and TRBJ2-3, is ETGVTQSPTHLIKTRGQQVTLRCSSQSGHNTVSWYQQALGQGPQFIFQYYREEENGRGNFPPRFSGLQFPNYSSELNVNALELDDSALYLCASSIKRQGITDTQYFGPGTRLTVL.

CDR3 coding DNA: TGTGCCAGCAGTTCGTTACAGATCAAAAAAAACATTCAGTACTTC. The encoded protein is CASSSLQIKKNIQYF. The V and J genes are TRBV28 and TRBJ2-4; the D is unclear. With 4 bases removed from V and 4 bases from J, the gap between germline ends came to 14 bases. CDR1 is MDHEN, CDR2 SYDVKM, per germline. This CDR3 has 15 residues.

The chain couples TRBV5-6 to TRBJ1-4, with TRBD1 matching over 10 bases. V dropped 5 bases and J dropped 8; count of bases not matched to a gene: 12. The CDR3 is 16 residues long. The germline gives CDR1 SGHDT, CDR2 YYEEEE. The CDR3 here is CASSLNHGTGVEKLFF. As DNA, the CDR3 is TGTGCCAGCAGTTTAAATCACGGGACAGGGGTCGAAAAACTGTTTTTT.